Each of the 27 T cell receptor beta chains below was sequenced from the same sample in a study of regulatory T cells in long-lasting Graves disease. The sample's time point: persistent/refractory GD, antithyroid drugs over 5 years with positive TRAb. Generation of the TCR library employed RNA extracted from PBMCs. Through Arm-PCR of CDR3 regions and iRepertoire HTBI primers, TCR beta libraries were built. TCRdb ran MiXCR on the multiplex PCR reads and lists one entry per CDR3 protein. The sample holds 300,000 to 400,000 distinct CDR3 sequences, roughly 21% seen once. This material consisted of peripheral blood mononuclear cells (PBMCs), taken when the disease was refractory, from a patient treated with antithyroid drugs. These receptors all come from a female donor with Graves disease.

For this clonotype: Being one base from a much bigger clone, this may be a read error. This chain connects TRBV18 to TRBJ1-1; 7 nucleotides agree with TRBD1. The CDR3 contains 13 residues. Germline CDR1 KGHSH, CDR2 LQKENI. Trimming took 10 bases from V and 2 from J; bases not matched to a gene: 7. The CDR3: CATATGVNTEAFF. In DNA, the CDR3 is TGTGCCACCGCAACAGGGGTTAACACTGAAGCTTTCTTT.

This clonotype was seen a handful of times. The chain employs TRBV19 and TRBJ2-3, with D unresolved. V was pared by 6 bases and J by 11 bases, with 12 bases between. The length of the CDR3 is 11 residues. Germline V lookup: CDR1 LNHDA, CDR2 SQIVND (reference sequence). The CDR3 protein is CASRTGPVQYF. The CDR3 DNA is TGTGCCAGTAGGACCGGGCCTGTGCAGTATTTT.

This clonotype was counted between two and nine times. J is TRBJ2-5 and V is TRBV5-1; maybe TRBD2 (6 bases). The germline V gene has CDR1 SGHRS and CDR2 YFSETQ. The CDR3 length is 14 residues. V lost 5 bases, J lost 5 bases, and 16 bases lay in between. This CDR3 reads CASRRWMEGETQYF. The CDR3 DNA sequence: TGCGCCAGCAGACGGTGGATGGAGGGGGAGACCCAGTACTTC.

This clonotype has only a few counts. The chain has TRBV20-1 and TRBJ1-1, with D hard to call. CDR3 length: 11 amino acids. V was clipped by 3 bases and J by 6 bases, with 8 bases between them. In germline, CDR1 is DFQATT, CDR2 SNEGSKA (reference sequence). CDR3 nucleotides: TGCAGTGCTAGCAGGACGGCTGAAGCTTTCTTT. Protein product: CSASRTAEAFF.

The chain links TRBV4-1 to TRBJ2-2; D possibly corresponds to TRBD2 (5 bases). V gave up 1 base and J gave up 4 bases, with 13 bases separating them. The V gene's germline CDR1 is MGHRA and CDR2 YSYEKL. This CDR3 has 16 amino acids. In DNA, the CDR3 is TGCGCCAGCAGCCAAGCTAAGGGTAGCGTCACCGGGGAGCTGTTTTTT. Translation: CASSQAKGSVTGELFF.

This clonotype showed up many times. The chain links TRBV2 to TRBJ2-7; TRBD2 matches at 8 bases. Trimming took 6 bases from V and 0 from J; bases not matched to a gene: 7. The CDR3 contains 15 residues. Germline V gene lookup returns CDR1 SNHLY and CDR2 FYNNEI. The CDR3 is CASRDFSGGSYEQYF. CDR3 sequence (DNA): TGTGCCAGCAGGGACTTCAGCGGGGGCTCCTACGAGCAGTACTTC.

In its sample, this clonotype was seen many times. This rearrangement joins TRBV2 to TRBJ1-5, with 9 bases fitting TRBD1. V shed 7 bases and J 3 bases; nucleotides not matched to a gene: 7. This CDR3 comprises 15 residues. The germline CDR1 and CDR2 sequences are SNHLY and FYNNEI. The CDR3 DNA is TGTGCCAGCATTAGGGACAGGGCTGACAATCAGCCCCAGCATTTT. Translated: CASIRDRADNQPQHF. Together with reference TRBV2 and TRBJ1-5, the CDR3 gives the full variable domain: EPEVTQTPSHQVTQMGQEVILRCVPISNHLYFYWYRQILGQKVEFLVSFYNNEISEKSEIFDDQFSVERPDGSNFTLKIRSTKLEDSAMYFCASIRDRADNQPQHFGDGTRLSIL.

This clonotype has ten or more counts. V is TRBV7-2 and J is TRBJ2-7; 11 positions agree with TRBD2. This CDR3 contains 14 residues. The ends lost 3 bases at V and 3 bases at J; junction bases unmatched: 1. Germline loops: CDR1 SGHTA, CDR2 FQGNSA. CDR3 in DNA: TGTGCCAGCAGCTTGACTAGCGGGGACTACGAGCAGTACTTC. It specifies CASSLTSGDYEQYF.

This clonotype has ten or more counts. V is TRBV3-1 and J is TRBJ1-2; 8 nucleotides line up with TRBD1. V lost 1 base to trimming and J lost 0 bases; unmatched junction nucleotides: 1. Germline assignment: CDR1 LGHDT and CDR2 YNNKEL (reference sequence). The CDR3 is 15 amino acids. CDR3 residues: CASSQVTGANYGYTF. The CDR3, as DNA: TGTGCCAGCAGCCAAGTGACAGGGGCTAACTATGGCTACACCTTC. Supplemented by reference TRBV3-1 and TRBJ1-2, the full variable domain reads DTAVSQTPKYLVTQMGNDKSIKCEQNLGHDTMYWYKQDSKKFLKIMFSYNNKELIINETVPNRFSPKSPDKAHLNLHINSLELGDSAVYFCASSQVTGANYGYTFGSGTRLTVV.

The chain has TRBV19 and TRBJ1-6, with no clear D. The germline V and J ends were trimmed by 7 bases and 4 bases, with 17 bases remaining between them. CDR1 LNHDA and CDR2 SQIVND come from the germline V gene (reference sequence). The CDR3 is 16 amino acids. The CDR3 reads CASNTGRRTYNSPLHF. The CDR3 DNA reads TGTGCCAGTAATACCGGTCGGAGGACGTATAATTCACCCCTCCACTTT.

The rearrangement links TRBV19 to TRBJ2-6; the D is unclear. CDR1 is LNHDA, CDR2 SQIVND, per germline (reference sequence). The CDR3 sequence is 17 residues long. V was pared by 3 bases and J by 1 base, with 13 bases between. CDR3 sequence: CASSIDPRQSGANVLTF. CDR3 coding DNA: TGTGCCAGTAGTATTGACCCCCGGCAGTCTGGGGCCAACGTCCTGACTTTC.

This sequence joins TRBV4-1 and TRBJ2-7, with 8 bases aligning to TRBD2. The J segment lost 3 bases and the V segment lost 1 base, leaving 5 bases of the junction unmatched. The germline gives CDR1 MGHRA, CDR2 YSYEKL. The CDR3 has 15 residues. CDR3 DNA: TGCGCCAGCAGCCAAGTCGGGAGGGGTCACTACGAGCAGTACTTC. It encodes CASSQVGRGHYEQYF.

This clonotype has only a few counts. CDR3 sequence (DNA): TGTGCCAGCAGCAGGGACACTAGGAATCAGCCCCAGCATTTT. Protein product: CASSRDTRNQPQHF. The chain is built from TRBV7-2 and TRBJ1-5, with D possibly being TRBD1 (6 bases). The V gene lost 5 bases and the J gene lost 4 bases, with 12 bases spanning the gap. The germline V gene encodes CDR1 SGHTA and CDR2 FQGNSA. This CDR3 spans 14 amino acids.

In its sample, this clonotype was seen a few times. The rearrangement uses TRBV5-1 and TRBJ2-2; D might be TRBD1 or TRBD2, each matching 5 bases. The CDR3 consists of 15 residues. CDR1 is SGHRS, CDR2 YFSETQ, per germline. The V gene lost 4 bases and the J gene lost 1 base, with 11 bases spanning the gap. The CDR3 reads CASSLGTMNTGELFF. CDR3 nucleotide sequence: TGCGCCAGCAGCCTCGGGACCATGAACACCGGGGAGCTGTTTTTT.

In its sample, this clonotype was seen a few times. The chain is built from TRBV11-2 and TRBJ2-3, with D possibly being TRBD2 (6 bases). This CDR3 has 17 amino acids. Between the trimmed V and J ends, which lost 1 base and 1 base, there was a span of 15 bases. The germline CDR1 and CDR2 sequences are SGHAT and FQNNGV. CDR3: CASSLVRRGLGTDTQYF. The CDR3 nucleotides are TGTGCCAGCAGCTTAGTCCGCCGGGGACTCGGCACAGATACGCAGTATTTT.

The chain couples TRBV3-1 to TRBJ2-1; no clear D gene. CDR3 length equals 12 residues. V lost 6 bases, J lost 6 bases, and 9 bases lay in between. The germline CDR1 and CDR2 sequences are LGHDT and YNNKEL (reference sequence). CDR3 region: CASSSTGNEQFF. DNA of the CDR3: TGTGCCAGCAGTTCGACTGGCAATGAGCAGTTCTTC.

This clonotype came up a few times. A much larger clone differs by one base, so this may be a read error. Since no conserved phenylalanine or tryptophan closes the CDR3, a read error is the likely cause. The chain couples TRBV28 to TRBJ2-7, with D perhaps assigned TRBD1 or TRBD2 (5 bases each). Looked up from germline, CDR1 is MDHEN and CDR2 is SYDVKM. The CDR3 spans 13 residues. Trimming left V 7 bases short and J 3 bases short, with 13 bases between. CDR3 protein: CASIGTAVYEQYL. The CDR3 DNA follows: TGTGCCAGCATCGGGACCGCCGTCTACGAGCAGTACCTC.

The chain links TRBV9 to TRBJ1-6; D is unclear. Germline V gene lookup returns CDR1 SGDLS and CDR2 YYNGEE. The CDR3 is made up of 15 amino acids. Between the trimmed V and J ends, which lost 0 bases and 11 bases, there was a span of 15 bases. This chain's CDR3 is CASSVADGRSAPLHF. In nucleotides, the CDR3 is TGTGCCAGCAGCGTAGCCGACGGCCGGTCAGCACCCCTCCACTTT.

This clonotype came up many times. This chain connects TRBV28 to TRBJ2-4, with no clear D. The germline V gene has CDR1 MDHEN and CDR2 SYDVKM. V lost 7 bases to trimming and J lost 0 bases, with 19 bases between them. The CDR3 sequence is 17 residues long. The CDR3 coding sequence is TGTGCCAGCACCCCGGGTAACAGACTCAAAGCCAAAAACATTCAGTACTTC. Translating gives CASTPGNRLKAKNIQYF. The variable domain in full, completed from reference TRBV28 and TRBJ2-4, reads DVKVTQSSRYLVKRTGEKVFLECVQDMDHENMFWYRQDPGLGLRLIYFSYDVKMKEKGDIPEGYSVSREKKERFSLILESASTNQTSMYLCASTPGNRLKAKNIQYFGAGTRLSVL.

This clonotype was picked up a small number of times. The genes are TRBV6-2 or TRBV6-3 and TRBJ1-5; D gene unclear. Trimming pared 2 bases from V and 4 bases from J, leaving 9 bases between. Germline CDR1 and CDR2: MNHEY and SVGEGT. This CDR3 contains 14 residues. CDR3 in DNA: TGTGCCAGCAGTTACGAACTCCTAAATCAGCCCCAGCATTTT. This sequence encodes CASSYELLNQPQHF.

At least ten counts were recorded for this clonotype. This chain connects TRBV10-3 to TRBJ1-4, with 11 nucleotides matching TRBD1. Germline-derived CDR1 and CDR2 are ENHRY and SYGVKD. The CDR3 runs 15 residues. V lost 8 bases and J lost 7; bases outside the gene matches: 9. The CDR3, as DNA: TGTGCCATCGGCGAACCGGGACAGGGGGTTGAAAAACTGTTTTTT. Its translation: CAIGEPGQGVEKLFF.

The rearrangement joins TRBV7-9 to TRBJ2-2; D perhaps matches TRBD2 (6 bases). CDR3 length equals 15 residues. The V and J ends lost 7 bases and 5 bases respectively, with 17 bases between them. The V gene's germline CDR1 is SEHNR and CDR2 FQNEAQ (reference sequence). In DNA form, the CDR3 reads TGTGCCAGCACCCCCCAGGGAGGAGCAACCGGGGAGCTGTTTTTT. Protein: CASTPQGGATGELFF.

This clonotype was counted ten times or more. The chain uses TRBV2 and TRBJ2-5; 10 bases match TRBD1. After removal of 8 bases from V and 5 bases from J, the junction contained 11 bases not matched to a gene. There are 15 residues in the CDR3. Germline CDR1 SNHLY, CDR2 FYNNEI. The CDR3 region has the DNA TGTGCCAGCTGCTTCTTGACAGGGGGCGGTGAGACCCAGTACTTC. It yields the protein CASCFLTGGGETQYF.

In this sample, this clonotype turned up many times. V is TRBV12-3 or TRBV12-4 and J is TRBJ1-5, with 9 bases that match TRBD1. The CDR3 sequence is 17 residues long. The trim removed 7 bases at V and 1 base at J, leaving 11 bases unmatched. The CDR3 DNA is TGTGCCAGCATGGGGACAGGGCGGTTTGTGAGCAATCAGCCCCAGCATTTT. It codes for CASMGTGRFVSNQPQHF.

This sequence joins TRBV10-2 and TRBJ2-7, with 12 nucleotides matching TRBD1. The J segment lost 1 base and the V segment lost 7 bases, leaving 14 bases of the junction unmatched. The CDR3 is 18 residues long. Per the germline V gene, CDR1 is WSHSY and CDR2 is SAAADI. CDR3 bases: TGCGCCAGCACTCGTACCGGGACAGGGGGCGAAGTTTCCTACGAGCAGTACTTC. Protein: CASTRTGTGGEVSYEQYF.

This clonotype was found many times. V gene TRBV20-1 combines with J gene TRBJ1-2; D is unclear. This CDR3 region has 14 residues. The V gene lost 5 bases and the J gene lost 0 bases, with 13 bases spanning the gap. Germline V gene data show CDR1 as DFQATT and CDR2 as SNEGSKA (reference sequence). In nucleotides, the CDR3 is TGCAGTGCTGCTGCAGGTTCTACTAACTATGGCTACACCTTC. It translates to CSAAAGSTNYGYTF.

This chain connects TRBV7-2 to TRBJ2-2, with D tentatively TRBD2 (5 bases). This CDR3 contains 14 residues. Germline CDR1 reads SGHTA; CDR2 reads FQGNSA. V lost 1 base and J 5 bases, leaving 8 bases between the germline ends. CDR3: CASSLVEVTGELFF. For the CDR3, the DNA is TGTGCCAGCAGCTTAGTGGAGGTTACCGGGGAGCTGTTTTTT.